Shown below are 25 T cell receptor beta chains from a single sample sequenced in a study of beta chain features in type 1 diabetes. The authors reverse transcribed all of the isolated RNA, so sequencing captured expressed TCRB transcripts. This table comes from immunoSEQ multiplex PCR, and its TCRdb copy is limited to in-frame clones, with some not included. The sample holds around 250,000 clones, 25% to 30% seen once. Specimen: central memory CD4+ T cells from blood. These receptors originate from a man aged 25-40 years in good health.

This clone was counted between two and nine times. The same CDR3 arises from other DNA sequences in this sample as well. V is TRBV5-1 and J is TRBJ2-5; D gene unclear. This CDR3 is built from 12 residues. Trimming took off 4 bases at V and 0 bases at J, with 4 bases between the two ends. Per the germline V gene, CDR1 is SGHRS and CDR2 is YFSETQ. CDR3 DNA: TGCGCCAGCAGCACGAACCAAGAGACCCAGTACTTC. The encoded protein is CASSTNQETQYF.

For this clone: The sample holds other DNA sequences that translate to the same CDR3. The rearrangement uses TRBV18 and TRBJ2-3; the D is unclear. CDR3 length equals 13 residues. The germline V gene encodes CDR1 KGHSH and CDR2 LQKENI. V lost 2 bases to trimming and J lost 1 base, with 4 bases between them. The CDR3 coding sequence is TGTGCCAGCTCACCAGGGGGCACAGATACGCAGTATTTT. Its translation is CASSPGGTDTQYF.

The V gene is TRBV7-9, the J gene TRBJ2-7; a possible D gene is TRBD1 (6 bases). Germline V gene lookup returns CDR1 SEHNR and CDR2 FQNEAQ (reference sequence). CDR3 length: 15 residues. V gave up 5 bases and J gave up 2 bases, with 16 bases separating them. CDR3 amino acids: CASSPPQGTPYEQYF. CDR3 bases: TGTGCCAGCAGCCCCCCTCAGGGGACCCCCTACGAGCAGTACTTC.

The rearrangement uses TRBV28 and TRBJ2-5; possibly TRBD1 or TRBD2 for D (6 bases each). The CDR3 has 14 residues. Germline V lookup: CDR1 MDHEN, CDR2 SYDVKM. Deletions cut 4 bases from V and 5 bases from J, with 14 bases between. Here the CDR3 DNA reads TGTGCCAGCAGTTCCCTGGGGGGCCATGAGACCCAGTACTTC. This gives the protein CASSSLGGHETQYF.

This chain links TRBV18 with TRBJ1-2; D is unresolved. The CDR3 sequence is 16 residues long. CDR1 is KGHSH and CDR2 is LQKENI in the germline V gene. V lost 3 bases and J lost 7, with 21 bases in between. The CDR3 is CASSPFGIENGGGYTF. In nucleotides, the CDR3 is TGTGCCAGCTCACCTTTTGGAATAGAGAACGGAGGTGGCTACACCTTC.

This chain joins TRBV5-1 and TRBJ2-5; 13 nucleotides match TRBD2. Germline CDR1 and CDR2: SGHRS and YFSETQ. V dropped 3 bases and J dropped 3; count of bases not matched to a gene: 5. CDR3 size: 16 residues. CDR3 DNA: TGCGCCAGCAGCTATTTTGGGACTAGCGGGAAAGAGACCCAGTACTTC. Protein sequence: CASSYFGTSGKETQYF.

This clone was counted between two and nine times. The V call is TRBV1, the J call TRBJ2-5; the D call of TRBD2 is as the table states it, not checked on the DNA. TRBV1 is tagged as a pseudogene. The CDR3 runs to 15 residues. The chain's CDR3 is CTSSQGLAGSETQYF. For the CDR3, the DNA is TGCACCAGCAGCCAAGGACTAGCGGGAAGTGAGACCCAGTACTTC.

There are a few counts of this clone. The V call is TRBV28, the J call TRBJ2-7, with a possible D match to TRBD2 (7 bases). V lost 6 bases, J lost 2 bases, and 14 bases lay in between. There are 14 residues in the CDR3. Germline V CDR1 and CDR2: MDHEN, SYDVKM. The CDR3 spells CASRRGGTTYEQYF. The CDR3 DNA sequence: TGTGCCAGCAGGCGGGGAGGGACAACCTACGAGCAGTACTTC.

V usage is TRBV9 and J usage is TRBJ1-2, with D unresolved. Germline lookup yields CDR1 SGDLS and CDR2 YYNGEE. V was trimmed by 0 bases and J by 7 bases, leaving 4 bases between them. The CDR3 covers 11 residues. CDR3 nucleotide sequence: TGTGCCAGCAGCGTAGTTACTGGCTACACCTTC. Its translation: CASSVVTGYTF.

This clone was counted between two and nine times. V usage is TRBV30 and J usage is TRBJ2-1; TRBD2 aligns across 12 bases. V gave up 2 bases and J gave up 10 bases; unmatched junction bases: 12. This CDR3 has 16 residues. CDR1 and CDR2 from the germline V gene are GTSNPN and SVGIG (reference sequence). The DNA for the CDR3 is TGTGCCTGGAGTCTTAGGACTAGCGGGGCCCGGATGGAGCAGTTCTTC. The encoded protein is CAWSLRTSGARMEQFF.

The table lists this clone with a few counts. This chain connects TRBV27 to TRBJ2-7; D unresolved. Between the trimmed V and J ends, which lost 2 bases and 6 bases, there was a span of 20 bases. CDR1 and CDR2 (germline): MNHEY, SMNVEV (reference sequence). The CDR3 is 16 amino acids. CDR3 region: CASSLELRFPPGEQYF. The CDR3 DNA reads TGTGCCAGCAGTTTAGAACTCAGATTCCCGCCCGGCGAGCAGTACTTC.

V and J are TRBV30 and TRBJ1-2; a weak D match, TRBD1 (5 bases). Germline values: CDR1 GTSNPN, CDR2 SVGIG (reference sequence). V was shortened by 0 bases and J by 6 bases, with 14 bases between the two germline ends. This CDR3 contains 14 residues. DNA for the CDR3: TGTGCCTGGAGTGTAGGGGACGAGTCCCATGGCTACACCTTC. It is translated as CAWSVGDESHGYTF.

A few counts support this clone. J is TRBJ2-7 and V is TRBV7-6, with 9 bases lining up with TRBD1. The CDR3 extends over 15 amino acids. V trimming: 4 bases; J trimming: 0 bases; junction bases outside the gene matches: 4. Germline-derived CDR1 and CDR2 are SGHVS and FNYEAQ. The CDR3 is CASSSGTGHSYEQYF. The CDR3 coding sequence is TGTGCCAGCAGCTCCGGGACAGGGCACTCCTACGAGCAGTACTTC.

The chain's CDR3 is CASSSRPGNYEQYF. The CDR3 bases are TGTGCCAGCAGTTCAAGGCCGGGGAACTACGAGCAGTACTTC. V usage is TRBV7-2 and J usage is TRBJ2-7; D is perhaps TRBD2 (5 bases). From germline, CDR1 is SGHTA and CDR2 FQGNSA. This CDR3 has 14 residues. The V gene lost 6 bases and the J gene lost 3 bases, with 15 bases spanning the gap. The full variable domain, its missing parts supplied by reference TRBV7-2 and TRBJ2-7, is GAGVSQSPSNKVTEKGKDVELRCDPISGHTALYWYRQSLGQGLEFLIYFQGNSAPDKSGLPSDRFSAERTGGSVSTLTIQRTQQEDSAVYLCASSSRPGNYEQYFGPGTRLTVT.

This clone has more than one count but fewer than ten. The CDR3 DNA is TGTGCCAGCTCACCGGACAGGAGCGAGCAGTACTTC. This gives the protein CASSPDRSEQYF. The rearrangement links TRBV18 to TRBJ2-7; 7 bases are a match to TRBD1. Trimming cost V 3 bases and J 6 bases; bases outside gene matches: 2. The CDR3 sequence is 12 residues long. From germline, CDR1 is KGHSH and CDR2 LQKENI.

CDR3 DNA: TGTGCCAGCAGCCCCTACACGGGACAGATATACAATGAGCAGTTCTTC. Its translation: CASSPYTGQIYNEQFF. The chain links TRBV14 to TRBJ2-1; 7 bases agree with TRBD1. The germline V gene has CDR1 SGHDN and CDR2 FVKESK. The CDR3 contains 16 residues. The V and J ends lost 4 bases and 4 bases, in that order; junction bases with no gene match: 10.

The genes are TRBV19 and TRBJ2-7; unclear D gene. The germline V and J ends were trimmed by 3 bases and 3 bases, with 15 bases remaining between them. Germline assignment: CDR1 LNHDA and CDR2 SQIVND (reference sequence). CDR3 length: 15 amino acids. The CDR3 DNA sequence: TGTGCCAGTAGTATGTCCTCCGTGGAGCGCTACGAGCAGTACTTC. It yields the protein CASSMSSVERYEQYF. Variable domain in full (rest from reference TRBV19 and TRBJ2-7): DGGITQSPKYLFRKEGQNVTLSCEQNLNHDAMYWYRQDPGQGLRLIYYSQIVNDFQKGDIAEGYSVSREKKESFPLTVTSAQKNPTAFYLCASSMSSVERYEQYFGPGTRLTVT.

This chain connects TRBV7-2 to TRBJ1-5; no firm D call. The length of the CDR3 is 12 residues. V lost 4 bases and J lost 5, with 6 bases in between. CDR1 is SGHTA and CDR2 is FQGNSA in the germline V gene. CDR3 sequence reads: CASSSNHQPQHF. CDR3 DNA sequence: TGTGCCAGCAGCTCGAACCATCAGCCCCAGCATTTT.

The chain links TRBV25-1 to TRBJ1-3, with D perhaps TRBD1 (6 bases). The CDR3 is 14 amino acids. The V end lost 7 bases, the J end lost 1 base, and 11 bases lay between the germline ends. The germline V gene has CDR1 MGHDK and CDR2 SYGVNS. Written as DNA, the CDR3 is TGTGCCAGCACCGAAGGGGGATCTGGAAACACCATATATTTT. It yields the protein CASTEGGSGNTIYF.

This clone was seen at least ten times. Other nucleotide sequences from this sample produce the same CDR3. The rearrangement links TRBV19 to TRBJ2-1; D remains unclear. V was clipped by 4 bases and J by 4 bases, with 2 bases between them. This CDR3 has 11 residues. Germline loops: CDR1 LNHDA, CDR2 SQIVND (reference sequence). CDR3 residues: CASSTYNEQFF. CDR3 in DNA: TGTGCCAGTAGTACATACAATGAGCAGTTCTTC.

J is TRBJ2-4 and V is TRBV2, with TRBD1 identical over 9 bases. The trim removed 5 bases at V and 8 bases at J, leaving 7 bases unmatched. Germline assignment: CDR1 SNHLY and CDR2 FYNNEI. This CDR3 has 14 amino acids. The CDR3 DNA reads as TGTGCCAGCAGTCGCGAGACAGGGGGGGACATTCAGTACTTC. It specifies CASSRETGGDIQYF.

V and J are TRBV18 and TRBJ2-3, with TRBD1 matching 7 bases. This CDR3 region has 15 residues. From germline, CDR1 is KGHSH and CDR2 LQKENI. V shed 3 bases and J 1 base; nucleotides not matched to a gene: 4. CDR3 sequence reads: CASSPTGAGTDTQYF. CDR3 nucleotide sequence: TGTGCCAGCTCACCTACAGGGGCAGGCACAGATACGCAGTATTTT.

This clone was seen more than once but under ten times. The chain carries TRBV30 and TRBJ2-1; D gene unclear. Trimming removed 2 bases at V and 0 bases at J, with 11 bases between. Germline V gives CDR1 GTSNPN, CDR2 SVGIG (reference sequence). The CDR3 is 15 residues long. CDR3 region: CAWSRRPGSYNEQFF. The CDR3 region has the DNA TGTGCCTGGAGTAGGCGTCCCGGCTCCTACAATGAGCAGTTCTTC.

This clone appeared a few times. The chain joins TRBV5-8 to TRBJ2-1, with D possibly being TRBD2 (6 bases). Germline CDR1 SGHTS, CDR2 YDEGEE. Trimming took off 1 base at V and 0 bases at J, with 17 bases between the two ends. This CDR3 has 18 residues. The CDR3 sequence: CASSLKFSGISSYNEQFF. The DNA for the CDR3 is TGTGCCAGCAGCTTGAAGTTTAGCGGAATTAGCTCCTACAATGAGCAGTTCTTC. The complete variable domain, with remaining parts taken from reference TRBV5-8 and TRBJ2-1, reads EAGVTQSPTHLIKTRGQQATLRCSPISGHTSVYWYQQALGLGLQFLLWYDEGEERNRGNFPPRFSGRQFPNYSSELNVNALELEDSALYLCASSLKFSGISSYNEQFFGPGTRLTVL.

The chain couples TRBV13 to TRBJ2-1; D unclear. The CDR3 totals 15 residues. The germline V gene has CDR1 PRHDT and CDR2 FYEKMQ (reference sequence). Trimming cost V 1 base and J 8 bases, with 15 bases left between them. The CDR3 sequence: CASSLEDTFSHEQFF. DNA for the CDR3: TGTGCCAGCAGCTTAGAGGATACCTTCTCCCATGAGCAGTTCTTC.